Listed below are T cell receptor beta chains from one sample, sequenced in a study of cytomegalovirus exposure and HLA in healthy donors. Assay used: immunoSEQ multiplex PCR; TCRdb lists only in-frame clones, some missing. The table shows about 160,000 clones, with roughly 78% occurring only once. Sequenced input: PBMCs. These receptors came from a man aged 35 to 55 in good health and CMV-seropositive. Both conserved end residues are part of each CDR3. A D gene is named only where the DNA matches it firmly. The size entry is marked missing in some rows and otherwise reads once, few, many or a size class.

NA	NA	TRBV6-1	TRBJ2-7	TGTGCCAGCAGACGGACAGCCGACTACTACGAGCAGTACTTC	CASRRTADYYEQYF
NA	NA	TRBV20-1	TRBJ2-1	TGCAGTGCTGCGGGCAATGAGCAGTTCTTC	CSAAGNEQFF
NA	TRBD1	TRBV6-1	TRBJ1-2	TGTGCCAGCAGTACCACAGGGGGGTACTATGGCTACACCTTC	CASSTTGGYYGYTF
NA	TRBD2	TRBV9	TRBJ2-3	TGTGCCAGCAGACTTAGCGGGGGCCCTGCTAGCACAGATACGCAGTATTTT	CASRLSGGPASTDTQYF
NA	TRBD1	TRBV7-3	TRBJ2-1	TGTGCCAGCAGCTCGGACAGGGGCAATGAGCAGTTCTTC	CASSSDRGNEQFF
once	NA	TRBV28	TRBJ2-5	TGTGCCAGCAGCAACAGGGGGGGTCAAGAGACCCAGTACTTC	CASSNRGGQETQYF
NA	NA	TRBV7-2	TRBJ2-5	TGTGCCAGCAGCTCACCCCAAGAGCAGGGGAAGACCCAGTACTTC	CASSSPQEQGKTQYF
once	TRBD2	TRBV5-1	TRBJ2-3	TGCGCCAGCAGCTCGGGACTAGCGGGGGGGAGCCCTAGCACAGATACGCAGTATTTT	CASSSGLAGGSPSTDTQYF
NA	TRBD1	TRBV5-4	TRBJ2-7	TGTGCCAGCAGCTCTCAGGGGGTTAGTCACGAGCAGTACTTC	CASSSQGVSHEQYF
few	NA	TRBV4-2	TRBJ2-7	TGTGCCAGCAGCCAAGACCTTAGCTACTACTTC	CASSQDLSYYF
NA	TRBD2	TRBV29-1	TRBJ2-3	TGCAGCGCGGGGGGGGTAACAGATACGCAGTATTTT	CSAGGVTDTQYF
NA	NA	TRBV11-3	TRBJ2-7	TGTGCCAGCAGCTTAGACCCAGGGTCCCACGAGCAGTACTTC	CASSLDPGSHEQYF
NA	TRBD1	TRBV27	TRBJ1-5	TGTGCCAGCAGTCCGAAACAGGGGGCTAGGAGCAATCAGCCCCAGCATTTT	CASSPKQGARSNQPQHF
NA	TRBD2	TRBV7-2	TRBJ2-3	TGTGCCAGCAGCCTAGCGGGGGGAGATACGCAGTATTTT	CASSLAGGDTQYF
NA	NA	TRBV7-2	TRBJ2-3	TGTGCCAGCAGCGTGTGGGGGACTAGCACAGATACGCAGTATTTT	CASSVWGTSTDTQYF
NA	TRBD1	TRBV9	TRBJ1-3	TGTGCCAGCAGCGTGTCCACCACCATGACCGGGACAGGGGGCGCGGTGGGAAACACCATATATTTT	CASSVSTTMTGTGGAVGNTIYF
NA	NA	TRBV29-1	TRBJ1-1	TGCAGCATGAGAAAGTTGAACACTGAAGCTTTCTTT	CSMRKLNTEAFF
NA	NA	TRBV5-4	TRBJ1-1	TGTGCCAGCAGCCCGACAGGACCGAACACTGAAGCTTTCTTT	CASSPTGPNTEAFF
few	TRBD1	TRBV30	TRBJ2-7	TGTGCCTGGAGTGAGGGATCCCGGACAGGCCCCTACGAGCAGTACTTC	CAWSEGSRTGPYEQYF
few	NA	TRBV5-1	TRBJ1-1	TGCGCCAGCAGCTCCGGACCGGGAAACACTGAAGCTTTCTTT	CASSSGPGNTEAFF
NA	NA	TRBV13	TRBJ1-1	TGTGCCAGCAGCCTCACGGGGGGGGACCCTGAAGCTTTCTTT	CASSLTGGDPEAFF
once	NA	TRBV7-2	TRBJ2-5	TGTGCCAGCAGCTGGGGACTCCAAGAGACCCAGTACTTC	CASSWGLQETQYF
NA	NA	TRBV6-5	TRBJ1-4	TGTGCCAGCAGCCGCGGGGGCACTAATGAAAAACTGTTTTTT	CASSRGGTNEKLFF
NA	NA	TRBV13	TRBJ1-1	TGTGCCAGCAGCCCCTTGGGCAGGGGCACAGACGGCACTGAAGCTTTCTTT	CASSPLGRGTDGTEAFF
NA	TRBD1	TRBV27	TRBJ1-1	TGTGCCAGCCAAAGACAGGGTTCGTTCACTGAAGCTTTCTTT	CASQRQGSFTEAFF
NA	NA	TRBV9	TRBJ1-6	TGTGCCAGCAGCGTAGGTGGTAGGTGGCAGGAAAATTCACCCCTCCACTTT	CASSVGGRWQENSPLHF
NA	NA	TRBV30	TRBJ2-2	TGTGCCTGGAGTGTACTTCGGGGGGCGAGGGCCGGGGAGCTGTTTTTT	CAWSVLRGARAGELFF
few	TRBD1	TRBV6-6	TRBJ2-7	TGTGCCAGCAGTTACTCGGACAGGGGGAAGGGCGAGCAGTACTTC	CASSYSDRGKGEQYF
NA	TRBD1	TRBV11-1	TRBJ1-1	TGTGCCAGCAGCCACCGGGACAGGGGGCTTTGGACTGAAGCTTTCTTT	CASSHRDRGLWTEAFF
NA	NA	TRBV5-4	TRBJ1-1	TGTGCCAGCAGCATGGCCGGACTGAGGGACACTGAAGCTTTCTTT	CASSMAGLRDTEAFF
NA	TRBD1	TRBV5-1	TRBJ1-4	TGCGCCAGCAGCACTACAGGGGTGGACCTTACAACTAATGAAAAACTGTTTTTT	CASSTTGVDLTTNEKLFF
NA	NA	TRBV6-5	TRBJ1-5	TGTGCCAGCAGCCAGGAGGGAAGCAATCAGCCCCAGCATTTT	CASSQEGSNQPQHF
NA	TRBD2	TRBV4-3	TRBJ2-3	TGCGCCAGCAGCCAAGAGCCCCTGGGAGCGGGGGAAAGCACAGATACGCAGTATTTT	CASSQEPLGAGESTDTQYF
NA	TRBD1	TRBV7-2	TRBJ2-5	TGTGCCAGCAGCTCAACAGGGGGCTTGTGGGAGACCCAGTACTTC	CASSSTGGLWETQYF
NA	NA	TRBV19	TRBJ1-2	TGTGCCAGTAGTATATACGAACCGCACTCTGGCTACACCTTC	CASSIYEPHSGYTF
NA	TRBD1	TRBV10-3	TRBJ2-3	TGTGCCATCAGTGAGTTTGACAGGGGGATAGATACGCAGTATTTT	CAISEFDRGIDTQYF
NA	NA	TRBV5-4	TRBJ1-1	TGTGCCAGCAGCCCGCCCACAGGGAACACTGAAGCTTTCTTT	CASSPPTGNTEAFF
NA	TRBD2	TRBV4-3	TRBJ2-7	TGCGCCAGCAGCCAAGAAGGTAGCGGGGGGCCCTACGAGCAGTACTTC	CASSQEGSGGPYEQYF
NA	TRBD1	TRBV2	TRBJ1-5	TGTGCCAGCAGTACCCGGACAGGGACTAATCAGCCCCAGCATTTT	CASSTRTGTNQPQHF
NA	TRBD2	TRBV7-3	TRBJ2-1	TGTGCCAGCAGCTTAAACCTAGCGGGGGGGCGTAGGAGCTCCTACAATGAGCAGTTCTTC	CASSLNLAGGRRSSYNEQFF
NA	TRBD1	TRBV7-2	TRBJ2-7	TGTGCCAGCAGCTTAGATTTCCAGGGGGAAGAGAGCTTC	CASSLDFQGEESF
NA	NA	TRBV9	TRBJ2-3	TGTGCCAGCAGCGTAGCCAGGGATGATACGCAGTATTTT	CASSVARDDTQYF